This is a list of T cell receptor beta chains from one sample in a study of cytomegalovirus exposure and HLA in healthy donors. The assay was immunoSEQ multiplex PCR, and TCRdb's table has in-frame clones only and misses some. The data show about 130,000 clones, around 79% seen once. Sequencing was done on a sample of PBMCs. These receptors were collected from a woman in her thirties or forties in good health and CMV-seronegative. Each CDR3 is given with its conserved first and last residue. The D gene is left open where the match is weak. Clone size is shown for a subset of rows, as once, few, many or a class of expanded clone.

d_call,cdr3_length,v_call,clone_size,j_call,cdr3_aa,cdr3_nt
NA,16,TRBV6-5,NA,TRBJ1-1,CASSYTGPGLNTEAFF,TGTGCCAGCAGTTATACAGGGCCGGGATTGAACACTGAAGCTTTCTTT
NA,13,TRBV29-1,NA,TRBJ2-2,CSVDADYTGELFF,TGCAGCGTTGATGCGGATTACACCGGGGAGCTGTTTTTT
TRBD1,14,TRBV30,NA,TRBJ1-4,CAWNFRGPGGKLFF,TGTGCCTGGAATTTCAGGGGGCCCGGGGGAAAACTGTTTTTT
TRBD2,15,TRBV5-1,NA,TRBJ2-1,CASSPGLAGGGEQFF,TGCGCCAGCAGCCCGGGACTAGCGGGGGGCGGTGAGCAGTTCTTC
NA,15,TRBV2,NA,TRBJ1-2,CASRSFGAGNYGYTF,TGTGCCAGCAGGAGCTTCGGGGCGGGGAACTATGGCTACACCTTC
NA,14,TRBV25-1,once,TRBJ2-2,CASIGTTNTGELFF,TGTGCCAGCATCGGGACAACGAACACCGGGGAGCTGTTTTTT
TRBD2,18,TRBV30,NA,TRBJ2-7,CAWTKARRAGGRITEQYF,TGTGCCTGGACTAAGGCACGGCGGGCGGGGGGCCGCATTACGGAGCAGTACTTC
NA,11,TRBV6-1,NA,TRBJ2-3,CASSVQDTQYF,TGTGCCAGCAGTGTTCAGGATACGCAGTATTTT
NA,14,TRBV9,once,TRBJ1-1,CASSVRGGNTEAFF,TGTGCCAGCAGCGTCAGGGGTGGCAACACTGAAGCTTTCTTT
TRBD1,15,TRBV27,NA,TRBJ1-4,CASSPPGQINEKLFF,TGTGCCAGCAGTCCCCCGGGACAGATTAATGAAAAACTGTTTTTT
NA,13,TRBV6-5,few,TRBJ1-1,CASTSGSRTEAFF,TGTGCCAGCACCTCAGGGTCTAGGACTGAAGCTTTCTTT
NA,15,TRBV29-1,NA,TRBJ2-3,CSVEPSRGNTDTQYF,TGCAGCGTTGAACCCTCTAGGGGGAACACAGATACGCAGTATTTT
NA,15,TRBV9,NA,TRBJ1-1,CASSVLDSLNTEAFF,TGTGCCAGCAGCGTACTCGACAGTTTGAACACTGAAGCTTTCTTT
TRBD1,15,TRBV9,NA,TRBJ2-6,CASSARGPGANVLTF,TGTGCCAGCAGCGCAAGGGGGCCCGGGGCCAACGTCCTGACTTTC
TRBD1,15,TRBV6-5,NA,TRBJ1-2,CASRGPGTGRFGYTF,TGTGCCAGCAGGGGTCCCGGGACAGGGCGTTTTGGCTACACCTTC
NA,12,TRBV29-1,NA,TRBJ1-5,CSVRQGNQPQHF,TGCAGCGTTCGTCAGGGCAATCAGCCCCAGCATTTT
NA,14,TRBV30,few,TRBJ1-2,CAWNQGRSSRGYTF,TGTGCCTGGAATCAGGGCCGCTCTTCGCGTGGCTACACCTTC
TRBD1,15,TRBV27,NA,TRBJ1-2,CASSPGQGPLYGYTF,TGTGCCAGCAGTCCCGGACAGGGTCCCCTCTATGGCTACACCTTC
NA,13,TRBV6-5,NA,TRBJ1-1,CASRPTANTEAFF,TGTGCCAGCAGACCGACAGCGAACACTGAAGCTTTCTTT
NA,13,TRBV30,once,TRBJ1-3,CASWDLLGNTIYF,TGTGCCTCGTGGGACTTACTTGGAAACACCATATATTTT
NA,13,TRBV6-1,NA,TRBJ1-1,CASSEYGDTEAFF,TGTGCCAGCAGTGAGTACGGAGACACTGAAGCTTTCTTT
NA,12,TRBV5-1,NA,TRBJ1-2,CASRTANYGYTF,TGCGCCAGTAGGACAGCGAACTATGGCTACACCTTC
TRBD1,15,TRBV6-1,NA,TRBJ1-2,CASGQGGSWVYGYTF,TGTGCCAGCGGACAGGGAGGCTCGTGGGTCTATGGCTACACCTTC
NA,16,TRBV4-1,NA,TRBJ2-3,CASSQGDSGYTDTQYF,TGCGCCAGCAGCCAAGGGGATAGCGGATACACAGATACGCAGTATTTT
NA,15,TRBV5-1,NA,TRBJ1-1,CASSLLAGGNTEAFF,TGCGCCAGCAGCTTGCTTGCCGGGGGGAACACTGAAGCTTTCTTT
TRBD1,15,TRBV28,NA,TRBJ1-5,CASSIRQGVNQPQHF,TGTGCCAGCAGTATCCGACAGGGAGTCAATCAGCCCCAGCATTTT
TRBD1,15,TRBV5-1,NA,TRBJ1-4,CASRGQGAYNEKLFF,TGCGCCAGCAGGGGACAGGGGGCTTATAATGAAAAACTGTTTTTT